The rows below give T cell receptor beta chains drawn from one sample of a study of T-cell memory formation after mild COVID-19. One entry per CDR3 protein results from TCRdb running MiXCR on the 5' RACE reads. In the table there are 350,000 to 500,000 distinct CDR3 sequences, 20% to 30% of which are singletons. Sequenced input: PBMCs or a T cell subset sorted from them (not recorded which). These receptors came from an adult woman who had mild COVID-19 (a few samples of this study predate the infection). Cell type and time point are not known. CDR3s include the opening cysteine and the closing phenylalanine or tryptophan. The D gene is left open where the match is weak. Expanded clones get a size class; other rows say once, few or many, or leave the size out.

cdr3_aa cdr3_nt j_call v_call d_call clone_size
CASSPDRFGTDTQYF TGTGCCAGCAGTCCAGACAGGTTCGGGACAGATACGCAGTATTTT TRBJ2-3 TRBV6-5 NA NA
CASHIGQGRDEQYF TGTGCCAGCCACATAGGACAGGGTCGCGACGAGCAGTACTTC TRBJ2-7 TRBV7-9 TRBD1 NA
CAISGIGTTNSYEQYF TGTGCCATCAGTGGGATCGGGACTACCAACTCCTACGAGCAGTACTTC TRBJ2-7 TRBV10-3 TRBD2 few
CASSWGNTEAFF TGTGCCAGCAGCTGGGGGAACACTGAAGCTTTCTTT TRBJ1-1 TRBV14 NA many
CSARETLGGLQETQYF TGCAGTGCTAGAGAGACCTTAGGGGGGCTACAAGAGACCCAGTACTTC TRBJ2-5 TRBV20-1 NA NA
CASSGTANTEAFF TGTGCCAGCAGCGGGACAGCAAACACTGAAGCTTTCTTT TRBJ1-1 TRBV9 NA few
CASSLAPDPNYNEQFF TGTGCCAGCAGCCTAGCCCCGGACCCCAACTACAATGAGCAGTTCTTC TRBJ2-1 TRBV5-6 NA NA
CASSVEGKSQPQHF TGTGCCAGCAGCGTAGAAGGGAAGAGTCAGCCCCAGCATTTT TRBJ1-5 TRBV9 NA few
CAISVGAETQYF TGTGCCATCAGTGTCGGGGCGGAGACCCAGTACTTC TRBJ2-5 TRBV10-3 NA NA
CASTTPGGTYEQYF TGTGCCAGCACCACCCCCGGGGGCACCTACGAGCAGTACTTC TRBJ2-7 TRBV25-1 NA NA
CASSSGTSYEQYF TGTGCCAGCAGTTCCGGGACCTCCTACGAGCAGTACTTC TRBJ2-7 TRBV6-5 NA NA
CSVSGKKETQYF TGCAGCGTTAGCGGGAAGAAGGAGACCCAGTACTTC TRBJ2-5 TRBV29-1 TRBD2 NA
CATSDGTWTGELFF TGTGCCACCAGTGATGGGACGTGGACCGGGGAGCTGTTTTTT TRBJ2-2 TRBV24-1 NA NA
CASSEGTGFYEQYF TGTGCCAGCAGTGAAGGGACAGGGTTCTACGAGCAGTACTTC TRBJ2-7 TRBV12-3/TRBV12-4 TRBD1 many
CASSRGGQGPYEQYF TGCGCCAGCAGCCGAGGGGGACAGGGCCCCTACGAGCAGTACTTC TRBJ2-7 TRBV4-3 TRBD1 few
CASSYSTGTGSSPLHF TGTGCCAGCAGTTACTCCACCGGGACAGGGAGTTCACCCCTCCACTTT TRBJ1-6 TRBV6-6 TRBD1 NA
CASTGPSGDTQYF TGCGCCAGCACGGGACCTAGTGGTGATACGCAGTATTTT TRBJ2-3 TRBV5-1 NA few
CASSEPRTGEGYTF TGTGCCAGCAGTGAACCCCGGACAGGGGAGGGCTACACCTTC TRBJ1-2 TRBV2 TRBD1 NA
CASSSPLNRYGYTF TGTGCCAGCAGCTCGCCCCTAAATCGTTATGGCTACACCTTC TRBJ1-2 TRBV7-2 NA NA
CAISGETEAFF TGTGCCATCAGTGGAGAGACTGAAGCTTTCTTT TRBJ1-1 TRBV10-3 NA NA
CASSGDRTVGGYTF TGCGCCAGCAGCGGCGACAGGACAGTGGGGGGCTACACCTTC TRBJ1-2 TRBV5-1 NA NA
CASSQGPGGGPDTQYF TGTGCCAGCAGCCAAGGGCCGGGAGGAGGCCCAGATACGCAGTATTTT TRBJ2-3 TRBV4-2 TRBD2 NA
CASSVREGRYTF TGTGCCAGCAGCGTTCGGGAGGGTCGCTACACCTTC TRBJ1-2 TRBV7-9 NA NA
CATSLGPSDPARFYEQFF TGTGCCACCAGCCTTGGACCCTCCGACCCAGCAAGGTTCTATGAGCAGTTCTTC TRBJ2-1 TRBV24-1 NA NA
CATSDLSFGIDTQYF TGTGCCACCAGTGATTTATCATTTGGGATAGATACGCAGTATTTT TRBJ2-3 TRBV24-1 NA NA
CASSLLAGGLNEQYF TGTGCCAGCAGTTTGTTAGCGGGAGGTCTCAACGAGCAGTACTTC TRBJ2-7 TRBV27 TRBD2 NA
CASSQSLGTSYEQYF TGTGCCAGCAGCCAGTCCCTCGGGACTAGCTACGAGCAGTACTTC TRBJ2-7 TRBV4-2 TRBD2 few
CASSLGGAPGYGYTF TGTGCCAGCAGCTTAGGAGGCGCACCAGGTTACGGCTACACCTTC TRBJ1-2 TRBV7-2 NA few
CATSDSQWAPRTTQYF TGTGCCACCAGTGATTCCCAATGGGCCCCCCGAACTACGCAGTATTTT TRBJ2-3 TRBV24-1 NA NA
CASSRQGRLQETQYF TGTGCCAGCAGCCGTCAGGGAAGGCTCCAAGAGACCCAGTACTTC TRBJ2-5 TRBV6-5 NA NA
CSASGTGSNQPQHF TGCAGCGCCAGCGGGACAGGGAGCAATCAGCCCCAGCATTTT TRBJ1-5 TRBV29-1 TRBD1 NA
CASSFTQFTYEQYF TGTGCCAGCAGCTTCACACAGTTTACCTACGAGCAGTACTTC TRBJ2-7 TRBV5-5 NA NA